The entry below describes one T cell receptor beta chain. The antigen is undetermined. This sample is drawn from a study of T cell responses to AZD1222 COVID-19 vaccine. The study, taken as a whole, reports: Spike-wide coverage was observed for vaccine-associated CD4 TCRs, with dominant responses at 160-218 and 743-854. Repertoire collection took place solely once the T cell response had peaked.

Germline CDR1 reads MNHEY; CDR2 reads SVGAGI. This CDR3 has 15 amino acids. Trimming took 2 bases from V and 6 from J, leaving 11 bases between them. Some clones are missing from TCRdb's copy, which holds only in-frame ones; the method was immunoSEQ multiplex PCR. The sample lists around 100,000 clones, around 81% seen once, with approximately 9.4% in the top ten. Sequenced here: peripheral blood, sampled on day 0 of AZD1222 vaccination. The J gene is TRBJ1-6, the V gene TRBV6-5, with D possibly matching TRBD1 (5 bases). This sequence originates from an adult in good health. CDR3 region: CASSYGTEINSPLHF. The CDR3 nucleotides are TGTGCCAGCAGTTACGGGACCGAGATTAATTCACCCCTCCACTTT.